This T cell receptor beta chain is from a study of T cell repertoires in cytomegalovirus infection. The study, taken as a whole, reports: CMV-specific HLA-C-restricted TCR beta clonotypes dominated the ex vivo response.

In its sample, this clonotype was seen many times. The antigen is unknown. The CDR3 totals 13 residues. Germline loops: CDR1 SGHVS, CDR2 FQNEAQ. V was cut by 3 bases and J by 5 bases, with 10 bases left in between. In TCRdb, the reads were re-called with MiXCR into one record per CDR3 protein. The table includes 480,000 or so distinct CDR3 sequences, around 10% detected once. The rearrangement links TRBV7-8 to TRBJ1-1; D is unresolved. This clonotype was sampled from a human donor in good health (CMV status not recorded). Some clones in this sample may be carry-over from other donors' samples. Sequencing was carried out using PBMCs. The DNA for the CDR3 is TGTGCCAGCAGCTTCGAGCGGGGAACTGAAGCTTTCTTT. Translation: CASSFERGTEAFF.